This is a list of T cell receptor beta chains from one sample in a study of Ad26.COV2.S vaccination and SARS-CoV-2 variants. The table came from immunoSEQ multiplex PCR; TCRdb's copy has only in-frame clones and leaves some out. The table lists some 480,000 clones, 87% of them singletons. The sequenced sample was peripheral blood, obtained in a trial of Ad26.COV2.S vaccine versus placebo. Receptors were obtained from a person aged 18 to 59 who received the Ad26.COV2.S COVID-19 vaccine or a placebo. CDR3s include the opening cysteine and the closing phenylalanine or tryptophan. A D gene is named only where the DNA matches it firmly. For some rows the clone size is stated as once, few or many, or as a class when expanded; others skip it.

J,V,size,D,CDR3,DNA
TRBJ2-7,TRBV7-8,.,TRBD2,CASSHGTSGRGPYEQYF,TGTGCCAGCAGCCACGGGACTAGCGGGAGAGGCCCCTACGAGCAGTACTTC
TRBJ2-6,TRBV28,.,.,CATRGRLTGSGANVLTF,TGTGCCACCCGGGGACGGCTTACCGGCTCTGGGGCCAACGTCCTGACTTTC
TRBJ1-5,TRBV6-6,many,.,CASGQPQHF,TGTGCCAGCGGTCAGCCCCAGCATTTT
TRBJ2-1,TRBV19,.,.,CASSPTGLSEQFF,TGTGCCAGTAGCCCAACGGGACTTTCTGAGCAGTTCTTC
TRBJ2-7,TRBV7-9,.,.,CASAGTASYEQYF,TGTGCCAGCGCCGGGACGGCCTCCTACGAGCAGTACTTC
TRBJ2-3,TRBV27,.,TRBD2,CASSRLAADTQYF,TGTGCCAGCAGCCGACTAGCGGCAGATACGCAGTATTTT
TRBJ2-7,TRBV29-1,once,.,CSVGRTEFEQYF,TGCAGCGTTGGAAGGACAGAATTTGAGCAGTACTTC
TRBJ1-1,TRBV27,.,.,CASSLKGNAEAFF,TGTGCCAGCAGTTTAAAGGGGAACGCTGAAGCTTTCTTT
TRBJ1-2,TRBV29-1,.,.,CSGLQGGGYTF,TGCAGCGGTCTACAGGGCGGAGGCTACACCTTC
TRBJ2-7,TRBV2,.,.,CASGEQTYEQYF,TGTGCCAGCGGAGAACAGACCTACGAGCAGTACTTC
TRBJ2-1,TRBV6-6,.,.,CASSYRAARSYNEQFF,TGTGCCAGCAGTTACAGGGCCGCTAGGTCCTACAATGAGCAGTTCTTC
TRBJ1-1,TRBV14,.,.,CASSQDPGEGSNTEAFF,TGTGCCAGCAGCCAAGATCCCGGGGAGGGGTCGAACACTGAAGCTTTCTTT
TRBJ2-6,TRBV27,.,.,CASSLRAGANVLTF,TGTGCCAGCAGTTTGAGAGCTGGGGCCAACGTCCTGACTTTC
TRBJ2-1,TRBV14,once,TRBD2,CASSQTTSVLFF,TGTGCCAGCAGCCAAACGACTAGCGTTCTGTTCTTC
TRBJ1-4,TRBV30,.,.,CAWSVVQVNEKLFF,TGTGCCTGGAGTGTCGTACAGGTTAATGAAAAACTGTTTTTT
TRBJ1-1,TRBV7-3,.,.,CASSLVPNTEAFF,TGTGCCAGCAGCTTAGTGCCTAACACTGAAGCTTTCTTT
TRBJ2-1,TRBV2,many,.,CASTSTSPGNEQFF,TGTGCCAGCACATCGACTAGTCCGGGAAATGAGCAGTTCTTC
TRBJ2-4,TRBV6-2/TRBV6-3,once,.,CASSYSRGVQYF,TGTGCCAGCAGTTACTCTAGGGGCGTACAGTACTTC
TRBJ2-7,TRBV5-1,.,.,CASSLVFPEQYF,TGCGCCAGCAGCTTGGTTTTCCCCGAGCAGTACTTC
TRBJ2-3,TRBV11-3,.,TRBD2,CASSRGLGVTDTQYF,TGTGCCAGCAGCAGGGGACTAGGGGTTACAGATACGCAGTATTTT
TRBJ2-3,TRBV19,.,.,CASSIDGDTQYF,TGTGCCAGTAGTATCGACGGGGATACGCAGTATTTT
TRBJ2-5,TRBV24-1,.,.,CATSPYGNEETQYF,TGTGCCACCAGCCCATACGGGAATGAAGAGACCCAGTACTTC
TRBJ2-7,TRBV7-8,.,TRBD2,CASSLMGGGLSSYPHEQYF,TGTGCCAGCAGCTTAATGGGGGGGGGATTGTCCTCCTATCCACACGAGCAGTACTTC
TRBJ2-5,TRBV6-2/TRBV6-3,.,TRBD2,CASSSVLEAGGIWETQYF,TGTGCCAGCAGTTCGGTTCTCGAAGCGGGAGGAATTTGGGAGACCCAGTACTTC
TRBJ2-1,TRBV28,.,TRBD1,CASSPQGTVGNEQFF,TGTGCCAGCAGTCCCCAGGGGACAGTGGGTAATGAGCAGTTCTTC
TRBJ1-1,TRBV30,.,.,CAWSILRGAFF,TGTGCCTGGAGCATACTACGGGGGGCTTTCTTT
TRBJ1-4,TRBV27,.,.,CASSPISGPTNEKLFF,TGTGCCAGCAGTCCGATATCGGGGCCAACTAATGAAAAACTGTTTTTT
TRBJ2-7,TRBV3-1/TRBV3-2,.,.,CASSQSTGYEQYF,TGTGCCAGCAGCCAATCTACAGGGTACGAGCAGTACTTC
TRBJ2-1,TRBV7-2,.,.,CASSLKSGGSSSYQFF,TGTGCCAGCAGCTTAAAATCGGGTGGTAGCTCCAGCTACCAGTTCTTC
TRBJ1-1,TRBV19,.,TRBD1,CATRQGALTEAFF,TGTGCCACTCGACAGGGGGCATTAACTGAAGCTTTCTTT
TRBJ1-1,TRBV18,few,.,CASSPPLPGVGTEAFF,TGTGCCAGCTCACCCCCCCTACCCGGGGTTGGCACTGAAGCTTTCTTT
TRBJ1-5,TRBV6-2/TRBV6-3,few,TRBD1,CASSYRTGDNQPQHF,TGTGCCAGCAGTTACAGGACAGGGGACAATCAGCCCCAGCATTTT
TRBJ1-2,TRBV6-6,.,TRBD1,CASSYSTGNGYTF,TGTGCCAGCAGTTACTCGACAGGGAATGGCTACACCTTC
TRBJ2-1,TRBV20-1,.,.,CSARDTPEQFF,TGCAGTGCTAGAGATACCCCAGAGCAGTTCTTC
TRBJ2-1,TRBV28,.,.,CASEDTGSSYNEQFF,TGTGCCAGCGAGGATACAGGGAGCTCCTACAATGAGCAGTTCTTC
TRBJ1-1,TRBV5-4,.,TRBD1,CASSYSQGARHNAEAFF,TGTGCCAGCAGCTATTCCCAGGGGGCGCGTCACAACGCTGAAGCTTTCTTT
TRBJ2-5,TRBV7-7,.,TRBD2,CASSSRLAVQETQYF,TGTGCTAGCAGCTCGAGACTAGCGGTTCAAGAGACCCAGTACTTC
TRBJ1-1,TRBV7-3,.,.,CASSSQTHGGTEAFF,TGTGCCAGCAGCTCCCAGACTCACGGGGGGACTGAAGCTTTCTTT
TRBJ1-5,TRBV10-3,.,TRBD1,CAISGQGGNQPQHF,TGTGCCATCAGTGGTCAGGGGGGGAATCAGCCCCAGCATTTT
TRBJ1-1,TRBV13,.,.,CASSPIQGANTEAFF,TGTGCCAGCAGCCCCATACAGGGAGCGAACACTGAAGCTTTCTTT
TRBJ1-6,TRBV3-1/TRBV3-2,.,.,CASSIDRIGSGNSPLHF,TGTGCCAGCAGCATAGACAGGATTGGCTCGGGGAATTCACCCCTCCACTTT
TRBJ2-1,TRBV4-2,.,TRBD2,CASSQGTSGRRAYNEQFF,TGTGCCAGCAGCCAGGGGACTAGCGGGAGAAGGGCCTACAATGAGCAGTTCTTC
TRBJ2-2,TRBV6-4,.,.,CASSADSLLGTGELFF,TGTGCCAGCAGTGCCGACTCCCTCCTGGGGACCGGGGAGCTGTTTTTT
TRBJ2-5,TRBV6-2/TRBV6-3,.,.,CASTPPGVPQETQYF,TGTGCCAGCACCCCGCCGGGGGTCCCCCAAGAGACCCAGTACTTC
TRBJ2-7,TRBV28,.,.,CASSPPVGEQYF,TGTGCCAGCAGTCCCCCCGTTGGCGAGCAGTACTTC
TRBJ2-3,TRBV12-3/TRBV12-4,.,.,CASRAGQWGSLHF,TGTGCCAGCAGGGCGGGACAGTGGGGTAGTTTGCATTTT
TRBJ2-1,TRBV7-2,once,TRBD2,CASSWTAGGYNEQFF,TGTGCCAGCAGCTGGACAGCGGGAGGATACAATGAGCAGTTCTTC
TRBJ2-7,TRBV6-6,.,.,CASSRGESYEQYF,TGTGCCAGCAGTCGGGGTGAGTCCTACGAGCAGTACTTC
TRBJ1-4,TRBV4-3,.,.,CASSHGQGGREKLFF,TGCGCCAGCAGCCACGGCCAGGGAGGTCGTGAAAAACTGTTTTTT
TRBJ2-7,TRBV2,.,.,CASSVSGYEQYF,TGTGCCAGCAGTGTGTCCGGCTACGAGCAGTACTTC
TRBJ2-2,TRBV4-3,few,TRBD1,CASSQDSDRVIAGELFF,TGCGCCAGCAGCCAAGATTCAGACAGGGTGATAGCCGGGGAGCTGTTTTTT
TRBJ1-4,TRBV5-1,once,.,CASSLATREKLFF,TGCGCCAGCAGCTTGGCGACACGGGAAAAACTGTTTTTT
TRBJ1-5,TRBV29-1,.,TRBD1,CSTGGVGQPQHF,TGCAGCACAGGGGGCGTGGGTCAGCCCCAGCATTTT
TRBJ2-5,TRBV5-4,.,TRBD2,CASSNKGRGLAGETQYF,TGTGCCAGCAGCAACAAGGGCCGGGGACTAGCGGGAGAGACCCAGTACTTC
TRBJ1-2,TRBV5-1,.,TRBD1,CASSIGQGWDGYTF,TGCGCCAGCAGCATAGGACAGGGGTGGGATGGCTACACCTTC
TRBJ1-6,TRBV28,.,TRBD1,CASSPYRGGDSPLHF,TGTGCCAGCAGTCCGTACAGGGGGGGGGATTCACCCCTCCACTTT
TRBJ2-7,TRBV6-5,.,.,CASGDPGRPYEQYF,TGTGCCAGCGGCGACCCGGGAAGACCCTACGAGCAGTACTTC
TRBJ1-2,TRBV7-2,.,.,CASSVDGLYGYTF,TGTGCCAGCAGCGTAGACGGGCTATATGGCTACACCTTC
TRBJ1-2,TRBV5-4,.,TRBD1,CASSPATGSGYGYTF,TGTGCCAGCAGCCCCGCGACAGGGAGTGGGTATGGCTACACCTTC